This TCR beta chain is drawn from a study of cytomegalovirus exposure and HLA in healthy donors. Whole-study context: A data release that came early held about 89 million unique TCRs from HLA-typed donors.

Germline assignment: CDR1 MNHEY and CDR2 SMNVEV (reference sequence). There are 14 residues in the CDR3. The V and J ends lost 5 bases and 3 bases, in that order; junction bases with no gene match: 6. A word on this clone: Antigen: not known.

Study-level results: Sequencing likely produced, as an artifact, a cluster of highly shared sequence variants.

Healthy bone marrow donors supplied every sample. Vbeta (60) and Jbeta (13) primers were used in the PCR. Assay used: immunoSEQ multiplex PCR; TCRdb lists only in-frame clones, some missing. This table holds around 86,000 clones, about 8% found once. This chain connects TRBV27 to TRBJ1-1, with TRBD1 matching 7 bases. This TCR was recovered from a man in his fifties or sixties in good health and CMV-seronegative. Sequenced input: PBMCs. The CDR3 DNA sequence: TGTGCCAGCAGTAAAACGACAGGGTACACTGAAGCTTTCTTT. Its protein is CASSKTTGYTEAFF.